A selection of T cell receptor beta chains follows, all from one sample in a study of T cell changes during pregnancy in multiple sclerosis. This table comes from immunoSEQ multiplex PCR, and its TCRdb copy is limited to in-frame clones, with some not included. The sample yields some 60,000 clones, roughly nine tenths seen once. The sequencing used CD4+ T cells from peripheral blood mononuclear cells, collected in the third trimester of pregnancy. Receptors originate from a female donor with multiple sclerosis, enrolled in a pregnancy study. CDR3s include the opening cysteine and the closing phenylalanine or tryptophan. The D gene is left open where the match is weak. Not all rows give a size; the values are once, few, many and, for expanded clones, a class.

CDR3: CASSDSRTSGVGYEQYF; DNA: TGTGCCAGCAGTGATTCTAGGACTAGCGGGGTGGGCTACGAGCAGTACTTC; size: once; D: TRBD2; J: TRBJ2-7; V: TRBV6-1
CDR3: CASSSPDGQAREQYF; DNA: TGTGCCAGCAGCTCCCCCGACGGACAGGCCCGAGAGCAGTACTTC; size: -; D: TRBD1; J: TRBJ2-7; V: TRBV7-9
CDR3: CASSLVGIEGDEQFF; DNA: TGCGCCAGCAGCTTGGTTGGCATCGAAGGGGATGAGCAGTTCTTC; size: -; D: -; J: TRBJ2-1; V: TRBV5-1
CDR3: CASSLAPGGNTF; DNA: TGTGCCAGCAGCTTAGCCCCAGGGGGCAACACCTTC; size: -; D: TRBD1; J: TRBJ1-2; V: TRBV7-2
CDR3: CASSPRDGIGYTF; DNA: TGTGCCAGCAGCCCACGCGACGGGATTGGCTACACCTTC; size: -; D: -; J: TRBJ1-2; V: TRBV7-2
CDR3: CASATRAGARTDTQYF; DNA: TGTGCCAGCGCTACCCGGGCGGGCGCAAGGACAGATACGCAGTATTTT; size: -; D: -; J: TRBJ2-3; V: TRBV7-2
CDR3: CASSGTGQGVNYGYTF; DNA: TGTGCCAGCAGCGGGACGGGACAGGGGGTGAACTATGGCTACACCTTC; size: -; D: TRBD1; J: TRBJ1-2; V: TRBV2
CDR3: CASSYSPSGLTYEQYF; DNA: TGTGCCAGCAGTTACTCGCCTTCAGGGCTTACCTACGAGCAGTACTTC; size: -; D: -; J: TRBJ2-7; V: TRBV6-5
CDR3: CASSPWGEDTGELFF; DNA: TGTGCCAGCAGCCCTTGGGGGGAGGACACCGGGGAGCTGTTTTTT; size: -; D: -; J: TRBJ2-2; V: TRBV11-3
CDR3: CASSVEAGTGQETQYF; DNA: TGTGCCAGTAGTGTGGAAGCCGGGACAGGGCAAGAGACCCAGTACTTC; size: -; D: TRBD1; J: TRBJ2-5; V: TRBV19
CDR3: CASSPGTSGGYTDTQYF; DNA: TGTGCCAGCAGCCCCGGGACTAGCGGGGGGTACACAGATACGCAGTATTTT; size: -; D: TRBD2; J: TRBJ2-3; V: TRBV7-6
CDR3: CASSLVPGSEAFF; DNA: TGTGCCAGCAGCTTAGTCCCGGGGAGTGAAGCTTTCTTT; size: -; D: -; J: TRBJ1-1; V: TRBV7-9
CDR3: CASSLQGTEAFF; DNA: TGTGCCAGCAGCTTACAGGGGACTGAAGCTTTCTTT; size: -; D: TRBD1; J: TRBJ1-1; V: TRBV5-6
CDR3: CASSSQGPQHF; DNA: TGTGCCAGCAGTTCCCAGGGTCCCCAGCATTTT; size: once; D: -; J: TRBJ1-5; V: TRBV28
CDR3: CASSWGGSGANVLTF; DNA: TGTGCCAGTAGCTGGGGGGGGTCTGGGGCCAACGTCCTGACTTTC; size: -; D: TRBD2; J: TRBJ2-6; V: TRBV19
CDR3: CASSLAGGSDEQYF; DNA: TGTGCCAGCAGCTTAGCTGGAGGTTCCGACGAGCAGTACTTC; size: once; D: -; J: TRBJ2-7; V: TRBV7-6
CDR3: CAWSRFGGAHEQFF; DNA: TGTGCCTGGAGTAGGTTCGGGGGGGCCCATGAGCAGTTCTTC; size: once; D: TRBD2; J: TRBJ2-1; V: TRBV30
CDR3: CASSSVAGGSGDTQYF; DNA: TGTGCCAGCAGCTCTGTGGCGGGAGGGTCCGGAGATACGCAGTATTTT; size: -; D: TRBD2; J: TRBJ2-3; V: TRBV7-9
CDR3: CASSQDLPGTGGGQPQHF; DNA: TGTGCCAGCAGTCAAGATCTGCCCGGGACAGGGGGCGGTCAGCCCCAGCATTTT; size: -; D: TRBD1; J: TRBJ1-5; V: TRBV6-1